One sample yielded the 15 T cell receptor beta chains listed below, sequenced in a study of beta chain features in type 1 diabetes. TCRB transcripts that were expressed got sequenced, as all of the isolated RNA had been reverse transcribed. TCRdb's copy holds only in-frame clones and misses some; the assay was immunoSEQ multiplex PCR. The repertoire consists of about 320,000 clones, with approximately 15% occurring once and the leading ten covering roughly 6.7%. The sample was central memory CD4+ T cells from blood. These receptors all come from a man under 40 in good health.

The CDR3 region is CAIRGLAGSSYEQYF. CDR3 DNA: TGTGCCATCCGGGGACTAGCGGGGAGTTCCTACGAGCAGTACTTC. The chain employs TRBV10-3 and TRBJ2-7; 13 nucleotides line up with TRBD2. The ends lost 8 bases at V and 1 base at J; junction bases unmatched: 5. CDR1 is ENHRY, CDR2 SYGVKD, per germline. This CDR3 contains 15 residues.

The chain links TRBV27 to TRBJ1-6; 11 nucleotides line up with TRBD1. CDR3 length: 17 amino acids. With 4 bases clipped from V and 10 bases from J, the junction kept 12 bases outside the gene matches. Per germline, CDR1 MNHEY and CDR2 SMNVEV (reference sequence). The CDR3: CASSSGTGGYNFSPLHF. As DNA, the CDR3 is TGTGCCAGCAGTTCCGGGACAGGGGGGTATAATTTCTCACCCCTCCACTTT.

In this sample, this clone turned up a few times. This chain connects TRBV10-3 to TRBJ1-1; a possible D gene is TRBD1 (6 bases). Between the trimmed V and J ends, which lost 0 bases and 8 bases, there was a span of 7 bases. The CDR3 consists of 12 residues. Germline V gene lookup returns CDR1 ENHRY and CDR2 SYGVKD. CDR3 amino acids: CAISESGTEAFF. The CDR3 region has the DNA TGTGCCATCAGTGAGTCGGGGACAGAAGCTTTCTTT.

A few counts support this clone. This chain uses TRBV5-4 with TRBJ2-3; D is perhaps TRBD1 (5 bases). Between the trimmed V and J ends, which lost 7 bases and 0 bases, there was a span of 15 bases. CDR3 length equals 15 residues. Germline V gene data show CDR1 as SGHNT and CDR2 as YYREEE (reference sequence). CDR3 DNA sequence: TGTGCCAGCTCGGGTGGGGCAGGAAGCACAGATACGCAGTATTTT. Protein: CASSGGAGSTDTQYF.

V gene TRBV5-4 combines with J gene TRBJ1-1; 7 nucleotides agree with TRBD1. Per germline, CDR1 SGHNT and CDR2 YYREEE (reference sequence). J was trimmed by 2 bases and V by 4 bases; bases with no gene match: 8. This CDR3 region has 15 residues. This CDR3 reads CASSPTGTANTEAFF. The CDR3 DNA follows: TGTGCCAGCAGCCCAACCGGGACAGCAAACACTGAAGCTTTCTTT.

For this clone: Just one base apart from a much larger clone, this may be a read error. Other DNA sequences in this specimen translate into the identical CDR3. The V gene is TRBV5-5, the J gene TRBJ1-1; TRBD1 is a possible D gene (5 bases). V was trimmed by 3 bases and J by 1 base, leaving 7 bases between them. The CDR3 covers 13 residues. Per germline, CDR1 SGHKS and CDR2 YYEKEE (reference sequence). DNA of the CDR3: TGTGCCAGCAGCTGGGGACGGAACACTGAAGCTTTCTTT. Protein: CASSWGRNTEAFF. Full variable domain (rest looked up from reference TRBV5-5 and TRBJ1-1): DAGVTQSPTHLIKTRGQQVTLRCSPISGHKSVSWYQQVLGQGPQFIFQYYEKEERGRGNFPDRFSARQFPNYSSELNVNALLLGDSALYLCASSWGRNTEAFFGQGTRLTVV.

The V and J genes are TRBV11-2 and TRBJ1-5; 9 nucleotides line up with TRBD1. V shed 3 bases and J 4 bases; nucleotides not matched to a gene: 1. The germline V gene has CDR1 SGHAT and CDR2 FQNNGV. This CDR3 has 14 amino acids. This chain's CDR3 is CASSLDRGNQPQHF. The CDR3 nucleotides are TGTGCCAGCAGCTTGGACAGGGGAAATCAGCCCCAGCATTTT.

The chain joins TRBV7-9 to TRBJ2-5; D is possibly TRBD2 (6 bases). Trimming shortened V by 8 bases and J by 0 bases, and 13 bases separated the two germline ends. The germline gives CDR1 SEHNR, CDR2 FQNEAQ (reference sequence). The CDR3 runs 14 residues. The CDR3 DNA follows: TGTGCCAGCGGCACCTGGACTAACCAAGAGACCCAGTACTTC. Its translation is CASGTWTNQETQYF.

Here the CDR3 reads CASSIAVGTSSYNEQFF. The CDR3 nucleotides read TGTGCCAGTAGTATAGCAGTCGGGACTAGCTCCTACAATGAGCAGTTCTTC. The V and J genes are TRBV19 and TRBJ2-1, with TRBD2 identical over 8 bases. The CDR3 consists of 17 residues. Germline trimming cut 1 base from V and 0 bases from J; bases unmatched to any gene: 5. Germline-derived CDR1 and CDR2 are LNHDA and SQIVND (reference sequence).

The chain carries TRBV7-6 and TRBJ1-4; unclear D gene. CDR1 is SGHVS, CDR2 FNYEAQ, per germline. The CDR3 contains 12 residues. The V and J ends lost 0 bases and 9 bases respectively, with 5 bases between them. The CDR3 spells CASSLAPQKLFF. CDR3 bases: TGTGCCAGCAGCTTAGCGCCTCAAAAACTGTTTTTT.

This chain uses TRBV9 with TRBJ1-1; D not certain. Germline-derived CDR1 and CDR2 are SGDLS and YYNGEE. The CDR3 loop spans 13 amino acids. V was clipped by 0 bases and J by 3 bases, with 6 bases between them. Here the CDR3 reads CASSVAMDTEAFF. The DNA for the CDR3 is TGTGCCAGCAGCGTAGCTATGGACACTGAAGCTTTCTTT.

V gene TRBV5-3 combines with J gene TRBJ1-5; D uncertain. TRBV5-3 belongs to the ORF category, with a function that is uncertain. Trimming took off 4 bases at V and 7 bases at J, with 9 bases between the two ends. This CDR3 is built from 12 residues. CDR3 coding DNA: TGTGCCAGAAGCAAGTCCTGGCAGCCCCAGCATTTT. This gives the protein CARSKSWQPQHF.

The rearrangement joins TRBV29-1 to TRBJ2-5; D is undetermined. Germline CDR1 SQVTM, CDR2 ANQGSEA. Trimming cost V 7 bases and J 2 bases, with 14 bases left between them. The CDR3 totals 13 residues. The CDR3 nucleotides are TGCAGCGCCGCCCTAGTGAATCAAGAGACCCAGTACTTC. Translation gives CSAALVNQETQYF.

This clone showed up many times. The chain links TRBV5-4 to TRBJ1-5; D is uncertain. Germline V gene lookup returns CDR1 SGHNT and CDR2 YYREEE (reference sequence). The CDR3 is 12 amino acids. Trimming removed 0 bases at V and 7 bases at J, with 5 bases between. The CDR3: CASSLVGQPQHF. CDR3 bases: TGTGCCAGCAGCTTGGTGGGGCAGCCCCAGCATTTT.

This clone was recorded a few times. This rearrangement joins TRBV7-6 to TRBJ2-1; 7 bases line up with TRBD1. Per germline, CDR1 SGHVS and CDR2 FNYEAQ. The CDR3 runs 15 residues. V was clipped by 1 base and J by 7 bases; unmatched bases: 7. The CDR3 bases are TGTGCCAGCAGCTTAGTAGGCGACAGGGAGAATGAGCAGTTCTTC. This translates into CASSLVGDRENEQFF. Combining the CDR3 with reference TRBV7-6 and TRBJ2-1 gives the whole variable domain GAGVSQSPRYKVTKRGQDVALRCDPISGHVSLYWYRQALGQGPEFLTYFNYEAQQDKSGLPNDRFSAERPEGSISTLTIQRTEQRDSAMYRCASSLVGDRENEQFFGPGTRLTVL.